This TCR beta chain stems from a study of T-cell memory formation after mild COVID-19. Background on the study: Most TCR clusters belonged to a single donor. Study-wide results and caveats: Researchers report contracting CD4+ clones mostly in CM and EM, with CD8+ clones in EMRA. Memory cells collected pre-infection included some clones that later responded, suggesting cross-reactive memory joined.

This clonotype was seen just once. Its antigen is unidentified. TCRdb re-analysed the 5' RACE reads in MiXCR, keeping a single row per CDR3 protein. Among about 350,000 distinct CDR3 sequences listed, around 30% were seen once. The CDR3 spans 17 residues. Trimming took 6 bases from V and 3 from J; bases not matched to a gene: 8. Germline V gene lookup returns CDR1 KGHSH and CDR2 LQKENI. The clonotype was recovered from an adult woman who had mild COVID-19 (a few samples of this study predate the infection). Cell type and time point are not known. Sample: PBMCs or a T cell subset sorted from them (not recorded which). The chain recombines TRBV18 with TRBJ2-7; 16 bases line up with TRBD2. The CDR3 coding sequence is TGTGCCAGCTCGCCTGGGACTAGCGGGAGGGCCTACTACGAGCAGTACTTC. Protein sequence: CASSPGTSGRAYYEQYF.